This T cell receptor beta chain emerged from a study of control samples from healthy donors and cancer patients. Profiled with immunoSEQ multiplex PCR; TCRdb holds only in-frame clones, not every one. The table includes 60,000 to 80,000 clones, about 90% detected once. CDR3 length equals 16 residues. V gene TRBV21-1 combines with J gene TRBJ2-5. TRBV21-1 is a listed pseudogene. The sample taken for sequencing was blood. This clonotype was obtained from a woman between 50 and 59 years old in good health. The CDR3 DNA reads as TGTGCCAGCAGCAAAGGAGGTTGGGACCTGCGTGAGACCCAGTACTTC. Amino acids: CASSKGGWDLRETQYF.